The TCR beta chain under discussion was sequenced for a study of human T cells and chemical hapten exposure. Per the authors' pipeline: Sample TCR counts, which ranged from about 23,224 to 700,000, had a median of roughly 99,000. TCRdb ran MiXCR on the RACE reads and lists one entry per CDR3 protein. It is TCRdb's table, rather than the study itself, that gives the V and J calls and clone size. The sample lists roughly 50,000 distinct CDR3 sequences; approximately 10% were seen once. Trimming removed 0 bases at V and 5 bases at J, with 7 bases between. CDR3 length: 13 amino acids. CDR1 is LGHDT and CDR2 is YNNKEL in the germline V gene (reference sequence). The time point: patch test 1, 2 weeks after DPC sensitization. The treatment denotes: therapeutic diphenylcyclopropenone sensitization with weekly scalp DPC. Unfractionated whole blood was the source of the extracted total RNA.

The starting material was whole blood, obtained in connection with sensitization to the hapten diphenylcyclopropenone (DPC). The chain employs TRBV3-1 and TRBJ1-1; D is ambiguous. The TCR comes from a woman aged 40 to 50 with alopecia areata. Some clones in this sample may be carry-over from other donors' samples. The CDR3 region is CASSQEGGTEAFF. DNA for the CDR3: TGTGCCAGCAGCCAAGAGGGAGGGACTGAAGCTTTCTTT.